This T cell receptor (beta chain) is drawn from a study of blood T cell repertoires in COVID-19. Study processing details: Amplification from reference gene primers served as the basis for estimated nucleated cell counts. TCRdb's copy holds only in-frame clones and misses some; the assay was immunoSEQ multiplex PCR. D and trimming come from the DNA, and the V and J calls and clone size come from that table. The table lists about 210,000 clones, over 75% of them singletons. CDR3 size: 13 residues. The ends lost 10 bases at V and 6 bases at J; junction bases unmatched: 9. Germline CDR1 MNHEY, CDR2 SMNVEV (reference sequence). Self-reported history from a screening survey and questionnaire set each donor's cohort.

This clonotype was obtained from a man younger than 40 with acute COVID-19. Sequenced: PBMCs or T cells enriched from blood (not recorded which). The chain has TRBV27 and TRBJ2-1; 7 nucleotides agree with TRBD1. The CDR3 DNA follows: TGTGCCACCCGGAAACAGGGGTCCAATGAGCAGTTCTTC. It encodes CATRKQGSNEQFF.